This T cell receptor beta chain comes out of a study of control samples from healthy donors and cancer patients. The data were produced by immunoSEQ multiplex PCR, yet TCRdb's version contains in-frame clones alone and is incomplete. Among some 120,000 clones, 89% were seen once, and the ten largest hold almost 40%. This clone was detected only once. Sequenced: blood. This clonotype was sampled from a man over 45 in good health.

The CDR3 sequence is CASSRTTSGNYNEQFF. The DNA for the CDR3 is TGTGCCAGCAGCCGAACCACTAGCGGAAACTACAATGAGCAGTTCTTC. The rearrangement links TRBV3-1 (or the pseudogene TRBV3-2) to TRBJ2-1, with TRBD2 matching over 8 bases. CDR1 is LGHDT and CDR2 is YNNKEL in the germline V gene (reference sequence). The V and J ends lost 4 bases and 3 bases, in that order; junction bases with no gene match: 8. The CDR3 is made up of 16 amino acids.